The 4 T cell receptor beta chains below come from one sample, sequenced in a study of cytomegalovirus exposure and HLA in healthy donors. PCR used 60 Vbeta primers and 13 Jbeta primers. Data came from immunoSEQ multiplex PCR; TCRdb stores just in-frame clones and leaves some out. The profile shows some 190,000 clones, around 87% of them singletons. Specimen: PBMCs. The receptors here all came from a boy under 10 years old in good health and CMV-seronegative.

This clone was counted once. V gene TRBV9 combines with J gene TRBJ2-7, with D possibly TRBD2 on 5 matching bases. Deletions cut 0 bases from V and 4 bases from J, with 14 bases between. The CDR3 extends over 15 amino acids. Germline CDR1 SGDLS, CDR2 YYNGEE. DNA of the CDR3: TGTGCCAGCAGCGTAGCTGTGGGAGTGATTTACGAGCAGTACTTC. It encodes CASSVAVGVIYEQYF.

The V and J genes are TRBV29-1 and TRBJ2-5, with a weak D call TRBD1 (6 bases). Trimming shortened V by 6 bases and J by 5 bases, and 10 bases separated the two germline ends. The germline gives CDR1 SQVTM, CDR2 ANQGSEA. The CDR3 has 11 residues. CDR3 DNA sequence: TGCAGCGTGGACAGTGGGGAGACCCAGTACTTC. This codes for CSVDSGETQYF.

Here the CDR3 reads CASSLWVRAGELFF. The CDR3 DNA sequence: TGTGCCAGCAGCTTATGGGTGAGGGCCGGGGAGCTGTTTTTT. This chain connects TRBV11-2 to TRBJ2-2; a possible D gene is TRBD2 (5 bases). CDR1 and CDR2 from the germline V gene are SGHAT and FQNNGV. The CDR3 has 14 amino acids. Trimming cost V 2 bases and J 6 bases, with 10 bases left between them. The full variable domain, its missing parts supplied by reference TRBV11-2 and TRBJ2-2, is EAGVAQSPRYKIIEKRQSVAFWCNPISGHATLYWYQQILGQGPKLLIQFQNNGVVDDSQLPKDRFSAERLKGVDSTLKIQPAKLEDSAVYLCASSLWVRAGELFFGEGSRLTVL.

The table lists this clone with a count of one. This chain uses TRBV6-5 with TRBJ1-5; 7 nucleotides match TRBD1. This CDR3 is built from 15 residues. In germline, CDR1 is MNHEY, CDR2 SVGAGI. J lost 1 base, V lost 6 bases, and 6 bases had no gene match. CDR3 protein: CASSPDRASNQPQHF. The CDR3 DNA is TGTGCCAGCAGCCCCGACAGGGCAAGCAATCAGCCCCAGCATTTT.